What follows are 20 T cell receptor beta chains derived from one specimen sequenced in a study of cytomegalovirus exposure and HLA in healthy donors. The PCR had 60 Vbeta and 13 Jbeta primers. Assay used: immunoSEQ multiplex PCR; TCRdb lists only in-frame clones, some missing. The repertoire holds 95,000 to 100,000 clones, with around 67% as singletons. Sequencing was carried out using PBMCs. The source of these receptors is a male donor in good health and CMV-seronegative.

The CDR3 sequence: CASSVVAGESPLHF. The CDR3 DNA follows: TGTGCCAGCAGTGTTGTGGCAGGGGAATCACCCCTCCACTTT. This chain connects TRBV6-1 to TRBJ1-6; D perhaps matches TRBD1 (6 bases). Germline CDR1 and CDR2: MNHNS and SASEGT. CDR3 length: 14 residues. With 4 bases removed from V and 10 bases from J, the gap between germline ends came to 14 bases.

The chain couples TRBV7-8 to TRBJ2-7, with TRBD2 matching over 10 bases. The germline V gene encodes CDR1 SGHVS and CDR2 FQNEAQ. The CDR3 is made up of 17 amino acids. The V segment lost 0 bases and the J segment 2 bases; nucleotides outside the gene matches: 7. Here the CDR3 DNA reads TGTGCCAGCAGCTTAGCTTCTAGCGGGAGTATACCCTACGAGCAGTACTTC. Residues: CASSLASSGSIPYEQYF.

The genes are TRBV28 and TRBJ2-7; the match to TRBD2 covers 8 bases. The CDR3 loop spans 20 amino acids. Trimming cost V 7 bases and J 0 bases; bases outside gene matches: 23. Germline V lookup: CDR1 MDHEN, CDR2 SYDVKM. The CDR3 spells CASNPLWEKRQRESSYEQYF. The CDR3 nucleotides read TGTGCCAGCAACCCCCTGTGGGAAAAGAGACAGCGGGAGAGCTCCTACGAGCAGTACTTC.

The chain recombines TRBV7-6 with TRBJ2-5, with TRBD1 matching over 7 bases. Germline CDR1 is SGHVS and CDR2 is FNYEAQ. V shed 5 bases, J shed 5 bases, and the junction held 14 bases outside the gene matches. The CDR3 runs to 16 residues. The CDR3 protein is CASSPNRDRVSETQYF. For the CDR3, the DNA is TGTGCCAGCAGCCCCAACCGCGACAGGGTGTCGGAGACCCAGTACTTC.

CDR3 in DNA: TGCAGCGTGGACGACAGGCGGTGTGGCTACACCTTC. Translated, it gives CSVDDRRCGYTF. This rearrangement joins TRBV29-1 to TRBJ1-2, with a weak D call TRBD1 (6 bases). The CDR3 runs 12 residues. V lost 6 bases, J lost 7 bases, and 15 bases lay in between. CDR1 and CDR2 (germline): SQVTM, ANQGSEA.

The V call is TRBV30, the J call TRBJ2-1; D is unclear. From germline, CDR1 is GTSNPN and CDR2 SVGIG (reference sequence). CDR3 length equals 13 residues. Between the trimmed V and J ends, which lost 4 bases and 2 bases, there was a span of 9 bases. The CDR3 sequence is CAWNPNTYNEQFF. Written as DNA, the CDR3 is TGTGCCTGGAATCCAAACACCTACAATGAGCAGTTCTTC.

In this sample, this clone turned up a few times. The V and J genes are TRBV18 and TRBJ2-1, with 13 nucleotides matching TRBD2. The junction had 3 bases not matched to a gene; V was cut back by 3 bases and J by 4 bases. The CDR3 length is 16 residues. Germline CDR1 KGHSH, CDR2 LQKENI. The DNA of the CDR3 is TGTGCCAGCTCACCTCCGGGACTAGCGGGATACAATGAGCAGTTCTTC. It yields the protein CASSPPGLAGYNEQFF. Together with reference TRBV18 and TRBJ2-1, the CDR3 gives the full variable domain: NAGVMQNPRHLVRRRGQEARLRCSPMKGHSHVYWYRQLPEEGLKFMVYLQKENIIDESGMPKERFSAEFPKEGPSILRIQQVVRGDSAAYFCASSPPGLAGYNEQFFGPGTRLTVL.

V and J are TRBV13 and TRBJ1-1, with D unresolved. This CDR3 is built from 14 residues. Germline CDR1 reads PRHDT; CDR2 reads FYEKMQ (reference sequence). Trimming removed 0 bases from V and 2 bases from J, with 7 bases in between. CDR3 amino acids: CASSLGQLNTEAFF. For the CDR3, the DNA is TGTGCCAGCAGCTTAGGGCAACTAAACACTGAAGCTTTCTTT.

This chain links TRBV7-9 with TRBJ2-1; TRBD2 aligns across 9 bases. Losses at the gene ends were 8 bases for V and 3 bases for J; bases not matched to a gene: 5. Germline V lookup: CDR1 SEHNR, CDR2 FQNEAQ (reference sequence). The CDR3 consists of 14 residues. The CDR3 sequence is CASLGTSSYNEQFF. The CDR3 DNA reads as TGTGCCAGCCTAGGGACTAGCAGCTACAATGAGCAGTTCTTC.

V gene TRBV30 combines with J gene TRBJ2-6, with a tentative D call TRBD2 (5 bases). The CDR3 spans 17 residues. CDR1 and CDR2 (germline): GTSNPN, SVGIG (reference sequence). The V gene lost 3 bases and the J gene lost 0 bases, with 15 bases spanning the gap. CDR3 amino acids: CAWSAPRASSGANVLTF. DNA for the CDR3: TGTGCCTGGAGCGCCCCGAGGGCCAGCTCTGGGGCCAACGTCCTGACTTTC.

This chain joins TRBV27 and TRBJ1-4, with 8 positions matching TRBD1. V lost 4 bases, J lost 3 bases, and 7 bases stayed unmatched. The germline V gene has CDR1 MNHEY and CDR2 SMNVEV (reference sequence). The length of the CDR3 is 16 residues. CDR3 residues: CASSSTGVWSNEKLFF. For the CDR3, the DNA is TGTGCCAGCAGTTCGACAGGGGTCTGGTCTAATGAAAAACTGTTTTTT.

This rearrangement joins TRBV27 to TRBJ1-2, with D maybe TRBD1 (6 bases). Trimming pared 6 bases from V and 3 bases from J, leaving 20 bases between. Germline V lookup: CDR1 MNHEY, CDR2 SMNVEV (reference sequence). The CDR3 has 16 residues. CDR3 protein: CASSRSVQGDHYGYTF. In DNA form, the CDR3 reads TGTGCCAGCAGCCGCTCGGTACAGGGAGACCACTATGGCTACACCTTC.

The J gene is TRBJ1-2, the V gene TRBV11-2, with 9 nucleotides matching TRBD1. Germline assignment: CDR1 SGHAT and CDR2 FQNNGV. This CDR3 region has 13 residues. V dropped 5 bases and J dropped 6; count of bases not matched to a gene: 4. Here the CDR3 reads CASSPGQGDGYTF. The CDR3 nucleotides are TGTGCCAGCAGCCCGGGACAGGGAGATGGCTACACCTTC.

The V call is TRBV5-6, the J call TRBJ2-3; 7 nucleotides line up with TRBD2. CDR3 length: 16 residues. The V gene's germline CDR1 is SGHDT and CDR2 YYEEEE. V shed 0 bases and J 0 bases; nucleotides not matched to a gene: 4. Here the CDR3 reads CASSLDLAASTDTQYF. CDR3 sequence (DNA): TGTGCCAGCAGCTTGGATCTAGCGGCTAGCACAGATACGCAGTATTTT. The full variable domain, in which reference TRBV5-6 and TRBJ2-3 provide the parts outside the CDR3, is DAGVTQSPTHLIKTRGQQVTLRCSPKSGHDTVSWYQQALGQGPQFIFQYYEEEERQRGNFPDRFSGHQFPNYSSELNVNALLLGDSALYLCASSLDLAASTDTQYFGPGTRLTVL.

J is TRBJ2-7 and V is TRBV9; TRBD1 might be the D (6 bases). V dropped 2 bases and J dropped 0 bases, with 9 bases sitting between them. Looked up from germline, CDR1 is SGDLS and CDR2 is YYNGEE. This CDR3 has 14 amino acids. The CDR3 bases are TGTGCCAGCAGCGTCGGGACAATCTCCTACGAGCAGTACTTC. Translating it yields CASSVGTISYEQYF.

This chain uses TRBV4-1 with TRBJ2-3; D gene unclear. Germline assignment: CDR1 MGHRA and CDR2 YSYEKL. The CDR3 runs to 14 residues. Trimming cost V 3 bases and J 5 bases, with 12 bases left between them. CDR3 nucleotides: TGCGCCAGCAGCCACTCGGGTGGAAGAGATACGCAGTATTTT. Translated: CASSHSGGRDTQYF.

CDR3 loop: CASTQEGGPLDTQYF. CDR3 nucleotides: TGTGCCAGTACCCAGGAAGGAGGCCCATTGGATACGCAGTATTTT. J is TRBJ2-3 and V is TRBV19; perhaps TRBD2 as D (5 bases). The V gene's germline CDR1 is LNHDA and CDR2 SQIVND (reference sequence). The length of the CDR3 is 15 residues. V was shortened by 7 bases and J by 6 bases, with 20 bases between the two germline ends.

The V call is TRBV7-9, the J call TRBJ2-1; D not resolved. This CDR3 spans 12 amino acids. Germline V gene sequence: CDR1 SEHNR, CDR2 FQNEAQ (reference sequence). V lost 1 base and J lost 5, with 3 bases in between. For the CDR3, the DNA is TGTGCCAGCAGCTTAGATAACAATGAGCAGTTCTTC. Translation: CASSLDNNEQFF.

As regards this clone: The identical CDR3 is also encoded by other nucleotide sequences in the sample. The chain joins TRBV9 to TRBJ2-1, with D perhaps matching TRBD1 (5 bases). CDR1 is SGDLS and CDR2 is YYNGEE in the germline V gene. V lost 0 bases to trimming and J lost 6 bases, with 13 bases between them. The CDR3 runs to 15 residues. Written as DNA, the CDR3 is TGTGCCAGCAGCGTAGCTACTCTAGGGGCCAATGAGCAGTTCTTC. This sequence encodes CASSVATLGANEQFF.

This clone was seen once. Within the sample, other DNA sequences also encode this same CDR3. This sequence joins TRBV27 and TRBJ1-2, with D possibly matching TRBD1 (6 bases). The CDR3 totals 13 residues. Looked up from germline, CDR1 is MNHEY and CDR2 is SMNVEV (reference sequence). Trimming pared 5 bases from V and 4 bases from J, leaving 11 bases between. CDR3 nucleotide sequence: TGTGCCAGCAGTCTACAGGGAAGCTATGGCTACACCTTC. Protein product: CASSLQGSYGYTF.